This entry lists 26 T cell receptor beta chains sequenced from one sample in a study of control samples from healthy donors and cancer patients. Some clones are missing from TCRdb's copy, which holds only in-frame ones; the method was immunoSEQ multiplex PCR. The table includes about 96,000 clones, just over 90% detected once. Material for sequencing was blood. The receptors shown here come from a man younger than 35 in good health.

This chain links TRBV5-1 with TRBJ1-3, with no clear D. This CDR3 region has 11 residues. Per the germline V gene, CDR1 is SGHRS and CDR2 is YFSETQ. V was pared by 7 bases and J by 4 bases, with 6 bases between. The CDR3 protein is CASGAGNTIYF. Here the CDR3 DNA reads TGCGCCAGCGGAGCCGGAAACACCATATATTTT.

The chain combines TRBV28 with TRBJ2-1, with D unclear. The CDR3 loop spans 14 amino acids. CDR1 is MDHEN and CDR2 is SYDVKM in the germline V gene. V was cut by 3 bases and J by 4 bases, with 10 bases left in between. The CDR3 DNA reads as TGTGCCAGCAGTTTCCCAGGCTATTACAATGAGCAGTTCTTC. Its translation is CASSFPGYYNEQFF.

The table lists this clone with a count of one. The chain couples TRBV4-3 to TRBJ2-1; D possibly corresponds to TRBD2 (6 bases). Per the germline V gene, CDR1 is LGHNA and CDR2 is YSLEER. The CDR3 is 17 residues long. Trimming shortened V by 0 bases and J by 4 bases, and 16 bases separated the two germline ends. The CDR3 region has the DNA TGCGCCAGCAGCCAAGATCCGGGGGATTTCGGGTACAATGAGCAGTTCTTC. Translating gives CASSQDPGDFGYNEQFF.

The chain is built from TRBV29-1 and TRBJ1-2; 8 bases fit TRBD1. The CDR3 runs 14 residues. Germline lookup yields CDR1 SQVTM and CDR2 ANQGSEA. The junction had 15 bases not matched to a gene; V was cut back by 7 bases and J by 8 bases. CDR3 bases: TGCAGCGCCCATTGGCAGGGGGCGAATGGCGGCTACACCTTC. Protein product: CSAHWQGANGGYTF.

This rearrangement joins TRBV29-1 to TRBJ1-1, with TRBD1 matching 11 bases. Germline assignment: CDR1 SQVTM and CDR2 ANQGSEA. The CDR3 is 14 residues long. V shed 4 bases and J 5 bases; nucleotides not matched to a gene: 6. The CDR3, as DNA: TGCAGCGTTGGCCGGGACAGGGGGTTTACTGAAGCTTTCTTT. Amino acid sequence: CSVGRDRGFTEAFF.

The V gene is TRBV7-8, the J gene TRBJ1-1, with TRBD1 matching 7 bases. The CDR3 contains 14 residues. The V gene's germline CDR1 is SGHVS and CDR2 FQNEAQ. The J segment lost 4 bases and the V segment lost 7 bases, leaving 9 bases of the junction unmatched. CDR3 DNA: TGTGCCAGCATCCCCACAGGGGTTGCCACTGAAGCTTTCTTT. Protein sequence: CASIPTGVATEAFF.

This chain links TRBV12-3 or TRBV12-4 with TRBJ1-2; D is ambiguous. The CDR3 spans 13 residues. The germline V and J ends were trimmed by 2 bases and 5 bases, with 9 bases remaining between them. The CDR3 bases are TGTGCCAGCAGTTTATTGCAAGTATATGGCTACACCTTC. Translation: CASSLLQVYGYTF.

A single count supports this clone. The rearrangement links TRBV7-9 to TRBJ1-1; D possibly corresponds to TRBD1 (5 bases). With 2 bases removed from V and 4 bases from J, the gap between germline ends came to 20 bases. The germline gives CDR1 SEHNR, CDR2 FQNEAQ (reference sequence). The CDR3 is 17 residues long. This CDR3 is CASSLPRMEGIATEAFF. In DNA, the CDR3 is TGTGCCAGCAGCTTACCCCGAATGGAGGGGATTGCCACTGAAGCTTTCTTT.

The V and J genes are TRBV5-8 and TRBJ1-1; D remains ambiguous. V was trimmed by 2 bases and J by 4 bases, leaving 9 bases between them. This CDR3 is 13 amino acids long. Germline CDR1 and CDR2: SGHTS and YDEGEE. The CDR3 reads CASSFSMGTEAFF. Here the CDR3 DNA reads TGTGCCAGCAGCTTCTCAATGGGCACTGAAGCTTTCTTT.

The rearrangement joins TRBV15 to TRBJ2-7, with TRBD1 matching over 9 bases. The length of the CDR3 is 17 residues. Germline V gene data show CDR1 as LNHNV and CDR2 as YYDKDF (reference sequence). V was pared by 3 bases and J by 0 bases, with 9 bases of the junction left unmatched. The CDR3 region has the DNA TGTGCCACCAGCAGTGAAACCGGGACAGGGAGCTCCTACGAGCAGTACTTC. Its protein is CATSSETGTGSSYEQYF.

The table lists this clone with a few counts. The CDR3 here is CASSSQTGSSTEAFF. As DNA, the CDR3 is TGCGCCAGCAGCTCCCAGACAGGATCCAGCACTGAAGCTTTCTTT. The genes are TRBV4-1 and TRBJ1-1; D possibly corresponds to TRBD1 (6 bases). V was trimmed by 5 bases and J by 4 bases, leaving 17 bases between them. This CDR3 comprises 15 residues. Germline V gene sequence: CDR1 MGHRA, CDR2 YSYEKL.

This clone was seen more than once but under ten times. This chain links TRBV5-1 with TRBJ2-7; possible D gene TRBD1, 5 bases. This CDR3 has 14 amino acids. Per germline, CDR1 SGHRS and CDR2 YFSETQ. With 0 bases removed from V and 0 bases from J, the gap between germline ends came to 7 bases. The CDR3 loop is CASSLATASYEQYF. The CDR3 region has the DNA TGCGCCAGCAGCTTGGCGACAGCCTCCTACGAGCAGTACTTC.

V is TRBV5-1 and J is TRBJ2-2; 7 bases agree with TRBD1. V trimming: 3 bases; J trimming: 4 bases; junction bases outside the gene matches: 9. CDR1 is SGHRS and CDR2 is YFSETQ in the germline V gene. The CDR3 extends over 16 amino acids. This chain's CDR3 is CASSSGQFLPTGELFF. CDR3 nucleotides: TGCGCCAGCAGCTCGGGACAGTTCCTTCCCACCGGGGAGCTGTTTTTT.

The chain carries TRBV11-2 and TRBJ2-1, with unresolved D. This CDR3 has 13 amino acids. Germline CDR1 is SGHAT and CDR2 is FQNNGV. V shed 4 bases and J shed 5 bases, with 9 bases lying between them. CDR3 coding DNA: TGTGCCAGCAGCTACACTGTTAACAATGAGCAGTTCTTC. Its translation is CASSYTVNNEQFF.

The chain is built from TRBV29-1 and TRBJ2-7, with 9 bases matching TRBD1. CDR3 size: 13 residues. The trim removed 4 bases at V and 0 bases at J, leaving 1 base unmatched. Germline assignment: CDR1 SQVTM and CDR2 ANQGSEA. Written as DNA, the CDR3 is TGCAGCGTTGGGGACAGGGTCTCCTACGAGCAGTACTTC. This codes for CSVGDRVSYEQYF.

This sequence joins TRBV4-3 and TRBJ1-2; maybe TRBD1 (6 bases). Between the trimmed V and J ends, which lost 3 bases and 8 bases, there was a span of 22 bases. There are 16 residues in the CDR3. CDR1 is LGHNA and CDR2 is YSLEER in the germline V gene. CDR3 region: CASSQRREFFRGGYTF. Here the CDR3 DNA reads TGCGCCAGCAGCCAGCGACGAGAGTTTTTCAGGGGCGGCTACACCTTC.

The chain links TRBV11-2 to TRBJ1-2, with D perhaps TRBD1 (5 bases). This CDR3 comprises 12 residues. Looked up from germline, CDR1 is SGHAT and CDR2 is FQNNGV. V was pared by 2 bases and J by 8 bases, with 9 bases between. CDR3 bases: TGTGCCAGCAGCTTACCCGGGGACGGCTACACCTTC. Residues: CASSLPGDGYTF.

The rearrangement joins TRBV4-1 to TRBJ2-7; 9 bases are shared with TRBD2. Germline CDR1 and CDR2: MGHRA and YSYEKL. The CDR3 has 12 amino acids. V lost 0 bases to trimming and J lost 12 bases; unmatched junction nucleotides: 3. CDR3 residues: CASSQDGTSLYF. The CDR3 nucleotides are TGCGCCAGCAGCCAAGATGGGACTAGCCTGTACTTC.

The gene calls are TRBV5-8 and TRBJ2-2; D is unclear. Between the trimmed V and J ends, which lost 4 bases and 7 bases, there was a span of 20 bases. Germline V lookup: CDR1 SGHTS, CDR2 YDEGEE. This CDR3 spans 16 amino acids. CDR3 sequence (DNA): TGTGCCAGCAGCAGAAACACCCGGATAGTCCTCGGGGAGCTGTTTTTT. It yields the protein CASSRNTRIVLGELFF.

The chain is built from TRBV12-3 or TRBV12-4 and TRBJ2-1; 7 bases fit TRBD1. The CDR3 totals 13 residues. V gave up 6 bases and J gave up 6 bases; unmatched junction bases: 5. This CDR3 is CASSVGQTNEQFF. Written as DNA, the CDR3 is TGTGCCAGCAGCGTGGGACAGACCAATGAGCAGTTCTTC.

The chain links TRBV6-2 or TRBV6-3 to TRBJ2-5, with D perhaps given as TRBD1 or TRBD2 (5 bases each). The CDR3 spans 17 residues. Germline V gives CDR1 MNHEY, CDR2 SVGEGT. V lost 0 bases, J lost 2 bases, and 16 bases lay in between. The CDR3 DNA reads as TGTGCCAGCAGTTACTCGCTGATCCGGGGCAGTCAAGAGACCCAGTACTTC. It specifies CASSYSLIRGSQETQYF.

J is TRBJ1-1 and V is TRBV30; D possibly corresponds to TRBD1 (5 bases). The CDR3 covers 13 residues. In germline, CDR1 is GTSNPN, CDR2 SVGIG (reference sequence). Deletions cut 0 bases from V and 6 bases from J, with 11 bases between. CDR3 nucleotides: TGTGCCTGGAGTGTCCCGGGGCCCCCTGAAGCTTTCTTT. It specifies CAWSVPGPPEAFF.

This chain joins TRBV14 and TRBJ2-1, with D maybe TRBD2 (6 bases). With 3 bases removed from V and 9 bases from J, the gap between germline ends came to 30 bases. CDR3 length: 19 residues. Germline assignment: CDR1 SGHDN and CDR2 FVKESK. CDR3 sequence reads: CASSHPIPTPGGLAGEQFF. The CDR3 coding sequence is TGTGCCAGCAGCCACCCCATCCCAACCCCCGGGGGACTTGCCGGTGAGCAGTTCTTC.

The rearrangement joins TRBV11-2 to TRBJ2-7; D gene uncertain. The V gene lost 0 bases and the J gene lost 2 bases, with 8 bases spanning the gap. CDR3 length equals 14 residues. Germline V lookup: CDR1 SGHAT, CDR2 FQNNGV. This CDR3 is CASSLEGSPYEQYF. The DNA for the CDR3 is TGTGCCAGCAGCTTAGAAGGCAGCCCCTACGAGCAGTACTTC.

V usage is TRBV3-1 (or the pseudogene TRBV3-2) and J usage is TRBJ1-5, with D possibly being TRBD1 (6 bases). The CDR3 consists of 16 residues. Germline V gene data show CDR1 as LGHDT and CDR2 as YNNKEL (reference sequence). V was pared by 1 base and J by 0 bases, with 10 bases between. The CDR3 spells CASSQGTAYSNQPQHF. The CDR3 DNA is TGTGCCAGCAGCCAAGGGACAGCTTATAGCAATCAGCCCCAGCATTTT.

This clone was picked up one time. The gene calls are TRBV7-2 and TRBJ1-3, with a possible D match to TRBD1 (5 bases). Germline assignment: CDR1 SGHTA and CDR2 FQGNSA. There are 15 residues in the CDR3. The ends were cut back, 5 bases at V and 7 bases at J, with 18 bases in the middle. This chain's CDR3 is CASSLAPPEGNTIYF. In nucleotides, the CDR3 is TGTGCCAGCAGCCTCGCCCCCCCCGAGGGGAACACCATATATTTT.